The rows below give T cell receptor beta chains drawn from one sample of a study of graft-versus-host responses after intestinal transplantation. Sequenced by immunoSEQ multiplex PCR; TCRdb stores in-frame clones only, minus some. The repertoire holds around 3,500 clones, over 70% seen once, with approximately 7% in the top ten. The material sequenced was ileum tissue, taken 105 days after intestinal transplantation. The receptors were gathered from a human patient who received an intestinal transplant, so some T cells may come from the graft donor. Each CDR3 is given with its conserved first and last residue. The D gene is left open where the match is weak. Rows give clone size only sometimes, using once, few, many, or a class for an expanded clone.

V: TRBV18; D: NA; J: TRBJ1-1; size: once; DNA: TGTGCCAGCTCATCCCTATCCCAGGGCTCGGACACTGAAGCTTTCTTT; CDR3: CASSSLSQGSDTEAFF
V: TRBV2; D: TRBD2; J: TRBJ2-3; size: NA; DNA: TGTGCCAGCCAACTAGCGGGTAACACAGATGCGCAGTATTTT; CDR3: CASQLAGNTDAQYF
V: TRBV5-1; D: TRBD2; J: TRBJ2-3; size: NA; DNA: TGCGCCAGCAGAACTAGCGGGGGGGCGTATACGCAGTATTTT; CDR3: CASRTSGGAYTQYF
V: TRBV13; D: TRBD2; J: TRBJ2-1; size: NA; DNA: TGTGCCAGCAGCTTATTGGGGACTAGCGGTACCCGCGATGAGCAGTTCTTC; CDR3: CASSLLGTSGTRDEQFF
V: TRBV27; D: NA; J: TRBJ1-3; size: few; DNA: TGTGCCAGCAGTTTAGAAAACTCTGGAAACACCATATATTTT; CDR3: CASSLENSGNTIYF
V: TRBV9; D: TRBD2; J: TRBJ2-3; size: NA; DNA: TGTGCCAGCAGCGCGGGACTAGCCAGCACAGATACGCAGTATTTT; CDR3: CASSAGLASTDTQYF
V: TRBV5-5; D: TRBD1; J: TRBJ1-2; size: NA; DNA: TGTGCCAGCAGCTTGGCACCGGGACAGGAAGGTGGCTACACCTTC; CDR3: CASSLAPGQEGGYTF
V: TRBV2; D: TRBD1; J: TRBJ2-3; size: NA; DNA: TGTGCCAGCACAAAACAGGGGGCTAGCACAGATACGCAGTATTTT; CDR3: CASTKQGASTDTQYF
V: TRBV6-8; D: NA; J: TRBJ1-2; size: NA; DNA: TGTGCCAGCAGTTTTGTCTATGGCTACACCTTC; CDR3: CASSFVYGYTF
V: TRBV10-1; D: TRBD2; J: TRBJ2-3; size: NA; DNA: TGCGCCAGCAGTGTTTCGTCTGCGGGGGGGACAGATACGCAGTATTTT; CDR3: CASSVSSAGGTDTQYF
V: TRBV2; D: TRBD2; J: TRBJ2-5; size: NA; DNA: TGTGCCAGCAGTGGACTAGCGGGACAGACCCAGTACTTC; CDR3: CASSGLAGQTQYF
V: TRBV6-5; D: NA; J: TRBJ2-7; size: NA; DNA: TGTGCCAGCAGTTACTCCGGACCTTCCTACGAGCAGTACTTC; CDR3: CASSYSGPSYEQYF
V: TRBV11-1; D: NA; J: TRBJ1-1; size: NA; DNA: TGTGCCAGCAGCTTAGTGAGGGACACTGAAGCTTTCTTT; CDR3: CASSLVRDTEAFF
V: TRBV5-1; D: NA; J: TRBJ2-3; size: NA; DNA: TGCGCCAGCAGCCTCCCCACAGATACGCAGTATTTT; CDR3: CASSLPTDTQYF
V: TRBV30; D: NA; J: TRBJ2-7; size: NA; DNA: TGTGCCTGGAGTCACCCTAACGGGGACGAGCAGTACTTC; CDR3: CAWSHPNGDEQYF
V: TRBV6-4; D: TRBD2; J: TRBJ2-1; size: NA; DNA: TGTGCCAGCAGTGACTCGACTAGCGGGAGCAATGAGCAGTTCTTC; CDR3: CASSDSTSGSNEQFF
V: TRBV28; D: NA; J: TRBJ1-1; size: NA; DNA: TGTGCCAGCACTCAGGGAGGGACTGAAGCTTTCTTT; CDR3: CASTQGGTEAFF
V: TRBV7-7; D: NA; J: TRBJ1-2; size: once; DNA: TGTGCCAGCAGCTACCCCCCCCGGGTCTCATATGGCTACACCTTC; CDR3: CASSYPPRVSYGYTF
V: TRBV5-1; D: NA; J: TRBJ2-2; size: NA; DNA: TGCGCCAGCAGTCTCGCAAGTGGGGTCACCGGGGAGCTGTTTTTT; CDR3: CASSLASGVTGELFF
V: TRBV19; D: NA; J: TRBJ2-7; size: few; DNA: TGTGCCAGTAGTATAGCGGCTGCCTACGAGCAGTACTTC; CDR3: CASSIAAAYEQYF
V: TRBV18; D: TRBD1; J: TRBJ1-2; size: large; DNA: TGTGCCAGCTCAACGACAGGGGGCGGCTACACCTTC; CDR3: CASSTTGGGYTF
V: TRBV15; D: NA; J: TRBJ1-1; size: NA; DNA: TGTGCCACCAGCAGGCCCTCAGAGGGGTTTCTTGCTGAAGCTTTCTTT; CDR3: CATSRPSEGFLAEAFF
V: TRBV5-8; D: TRBD2; J: TRBJ2-1; size: NA; DNA: TGTGCCAGCAGCATAGGACTAGCGGGAGCCAATGAGCAGTTCTTC; CDR3: CASSIGLAGANEQFF
V: TRBV30; D: NA; J: TRBJ2-7; size: NA; DNA: TGTGCCTGGAGTGTACCGGGGGTCTACGAGCAGTACTTC; CDR3: CAWSVPGVYEQYF
V: TRBV30; D: TRBD2; J: TRBJ2-3; size: NA; DNA: TGTGCCTGGAGAGATAGCGGGAGCACAGATACGCAGTATTTT; CDR3: CAWRDSGSTDTQYF
V: TRBV9; D: TRBD2; J: TRBJ2-5; size: few; DNA: TGTGCCAGCAGCGTAGCCCTTAGTGGGACGGGGGGAGAGACCCAGTACTTC; CDR3: CASSVALSGTGGETQYF
V: TRBV10-2; D: TRBD2; J: TRBJ2-7; size: NA; DNA: TGCGCCAGCAGTGTAGGCGGGGGGGCCCGAGAGCAGTACTTC; CDR3: CASSVGGGAREQYF
V: TRBV15; D: NA; J: TRBJ2-7; size: NA; DNA: TGTGCCACCAGCAGAGATCCCGTATCCTACTACGAGCAGTACTTC; CDR3: CATSRDPVSYYEQYF
V: TRBV9; D: NA; J: TRBJ1-6; size: NA; DNA: TGTGCCAGCAGCGTAGCTGTCTATAATTCACCCCTCCACTTT; CDR3: CASSVAVYNSPLHF
V: TRBV6-5; D: TRBD1; J: TRBJ1-2; size: NA; DNA: TGTGCCAGCAGTTGGGGACAGGGGAACTATGGCTACACCTTC; CDR3: CASSWGQGNYGYTF
V: TRBV6-4; D: TRBD1; J: TRBJ2-3; size: NA; DNA: TGTGCCAGCAGTGACGGGACAGGGGGCACAGATACGCAGTATTTT; CDR3: CASSDGTGGTDTQYF
V: TRBV19; D: NA; J: TRBJ2-6; size: NA; DNA: TGTGCCAGTAGTATAGTACAGAGGGCTCACCTCTCTGGGGCCAACGTCCTGACTTTC; CDR3: CASSIVQRAHLSGANVLTF
V: TRBV19; D: NA; J: TRBJ2-7; size: NA; DNA: TGTGCCAGTAGCCGAGACACGGGAGTTGGGTACGAGCAGTACTTC; CDR3: CASSRDTGVGYEQYF
V: TRBV11-1; D: NA; J: TRBJ1-1; size: NA; DNA: TGTGCCAGCAGCTTTGGCAGGGGGAACACTGAAGCTTTCTTT; CDR3: CASSFGRGNTEAFF
V: TRBV10-1; D: TRBD1; J: TRBJ1-3; size: NA; DNA: TGCGCCAGCAGTGAGGACCGGGACAGGGGACGCTCTGGAAACACCATATATTTT; CDR3: CASSEDRDRGRSGNTIYF
V: TRBV5-4; D: TRBD1; J: TRBJ2-3; size: NA; DNA: TGTGCCAGCAGTAGGGCAGGGGGCTCCCCAGATACGCAGTATTTT; CDR3: CASSRAGGSPDTQYF
V: TRBV7-3; D: NA; J: TRBJ2-2; size: NA; DNA: TGTGCCAGCAGCTTAGATAGTCATACCGGGGAGCTGTTTTTT; CDR3: CASSLDSHTGELFF
V: TRBV12-5; D: NA; J: TRBJ2-7; size: NA; DNA: TGTGCTAGTGGTTTGCAGGGACCCTACGAGCAGTACTTC; CDR3: CASGLQGPYEQYF
V: TRBV25-1; D: NA; J: TRBJ1-5; size: few; DNA: TGTGCCAGCAGTGAATATCATAGCAATCAGCCCCAGCATTTT; CDR3: CASSEYHSNQPQHF
V: TRBV18; D: TRBD1; J: TRBJ1-1; size: NA; DNA: TGTGCCAGCTCACCCCAGGGACAGCCGAACACTGAAGCTTTCTTT; CDR3: CASSPQGQPNTEAFF
V: TRBV27; D: TRBD2; J: TRBJ2-7; size: NA; DNA: TGTGCCAGCAGTAGGACTAGCGGGTACGAGCAGTACTTC; CDR3: CASSRTSGYEQYF
V: TRBV10-3; D: TRBD2; J: TRBJ2-7; size: NA; DNA: TGTGCCATCAGTGAGGGACTAGCGGGGTCCTACGAGCAGTACTTC; CDR3: CAISEGLAGSYEQYF
V: TRBV28; D: TRBD1; J: TRBJ2-5; size: NA; DNA: TGTGCCAGCAGTAGACCGACAGGGTCGTACCAAGAGACCCAGTACTTC; CDR3: CASSRPTGSYQETQYF
V: TRBV10-2; D: NA; J: TRBJ1-5; size: once; DNA: TGCGCCAGCAGCCGACAGACGGATAGCAATCAGCCCCAGCATTTT; CDR3: CASSRQTDSNQPQHF
V: TRBV6-5; D: NA; J: TRBJ1-3; size: NA; DNA: TGTGCCAGCAGTTCCTCAGGGAATCAGAACACCATATATTTT; CDR3: CASSSSGNQNTIYF
V: TRBV7-9; D: NA; J: TRBJ2-3; size: NA; DNA: TGTGCCAGCAGCCTTATGGGGCGGAGCACAGATACGCAGTATTTT; CDR3: CASSLMGRSTDTQYF
V: TRBV6-9; D: NA; J: TRBJ2-6; size: few; DNA: TGTGCCAGCAGTCTGCTCGGGTTACGACAAAGTCGGGCCAACGTCCTGACTTTC; CDR3: CASSLLGLRQSRANVLTF
V: TRBV7-3; D: NA; J: TRBJ1-6; size: NA; DNA: TGTGCCAGCAGGGAAGGTGCCTATAATTCACCCCTCCACTTT; CDR3: CASREGAYNSPLHF
V: TRBV27; D: TRBD2; J: TRBJ2-1; size: NA; DNA: TGTGCCAGCAGTCTGCGAGGGACTAGGGGACCCAATGAGCAGTTCTTC; CDR3: CASSLRGTRGPNEQFF
V: TRBV6-5; D: NA; J: TRBJ1-2; size: NA; DNA: TGTGCCAGCAGTTACGGCCAGTTCTATGGCTACACCTTC; CDR3: CASSYGQFYGYTF
V: TRBV6-4; D: TRBD2; J: TRBJ2-3; size: NA; DNA: TGTGCCAGCAGTGCTAGCGGGAGCACAGATACGCAGTATTTT; CDR3: CASSASGSTDTQYF
V: TRBV6-1; D: TRBD2; J: TRBJ2-1; size: NA; DNA: TGTGCCAGCAGTGGTCTAGCGGCCTACAATGAGCAGTTCTTC; CDR3: CASSGLAAYNEQFF
V: TRBV18; D: TRBD2; J: TRBJ2-5; size: NA; DNA: TGTGCCAGCTCACCGGGACGGGGAGGGGCGGAGACCCAGTACTTC; CDR3: CASSPGRGGAETQYF
V: TRBV2; D: NA; J: TRBJ1-1; size: NA; DNA: TGTGCCAGCAGTGAATCAGGGGCGGGAAGGAACACTGAAGCTTTCTTT; CDR3: CASSESGAGRNTEAFF
V: TRBV25-1; D: NA; J: TRBJ2-2; size: NA; DNA: TGTGCCAGCAGTGAATTAGGGACCGGGGAGCTGTTTTTT; CDR3: CASSELGTGELFF